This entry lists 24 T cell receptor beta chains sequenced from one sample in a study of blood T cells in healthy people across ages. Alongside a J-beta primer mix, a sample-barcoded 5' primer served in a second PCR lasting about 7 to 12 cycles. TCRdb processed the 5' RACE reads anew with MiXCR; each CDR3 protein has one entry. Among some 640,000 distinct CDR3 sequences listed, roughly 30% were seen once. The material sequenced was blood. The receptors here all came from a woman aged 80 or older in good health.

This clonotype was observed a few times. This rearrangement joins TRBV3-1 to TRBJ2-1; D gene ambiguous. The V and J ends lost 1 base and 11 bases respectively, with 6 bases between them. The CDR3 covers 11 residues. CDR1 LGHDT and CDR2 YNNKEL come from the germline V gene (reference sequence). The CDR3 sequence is CASSQGQQQFF. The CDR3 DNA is TGTGCCAGCAGCCAAGGGCAGCAGCAGTTCTTC.

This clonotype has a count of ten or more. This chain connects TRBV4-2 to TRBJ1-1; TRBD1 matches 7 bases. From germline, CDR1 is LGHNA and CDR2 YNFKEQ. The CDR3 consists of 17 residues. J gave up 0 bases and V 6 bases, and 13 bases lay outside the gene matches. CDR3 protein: CASRRDSQGWMNTEAFF. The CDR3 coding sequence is TGTGCCAGCAGGCGGGACAGTCAGGGTTGGATGAACACTGAAGCTTTCTTT.

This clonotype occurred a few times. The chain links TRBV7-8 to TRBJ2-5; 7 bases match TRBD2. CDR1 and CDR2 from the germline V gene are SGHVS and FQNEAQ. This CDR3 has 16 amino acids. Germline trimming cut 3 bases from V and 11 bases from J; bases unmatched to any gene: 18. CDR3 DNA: TGTGCCAGCAGCTTGGACCTGGGGGGGGACTACAATGAGCAGTACTTC. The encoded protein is CASSLDLGGDYNEQYF.

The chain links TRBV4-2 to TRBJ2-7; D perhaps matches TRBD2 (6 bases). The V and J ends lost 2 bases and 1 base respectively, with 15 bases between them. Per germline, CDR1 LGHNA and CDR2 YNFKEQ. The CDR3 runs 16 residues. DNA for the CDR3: TGTGCCAGCAGCCAAACCGGGACTGGAGGTTCCTACGAGCAGTACTTC. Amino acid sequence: CASSQTGTGGSYEQYF.

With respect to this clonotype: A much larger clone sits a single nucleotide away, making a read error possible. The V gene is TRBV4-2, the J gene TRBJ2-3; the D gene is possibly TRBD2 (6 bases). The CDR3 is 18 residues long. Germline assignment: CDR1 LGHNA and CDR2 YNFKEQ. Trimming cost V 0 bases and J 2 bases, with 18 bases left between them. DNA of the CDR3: TGTGCCAGCAGCCAAGAGCGGGACCAGCGGCGCCTCACAGATACGCAGTATTTT. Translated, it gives CASSQERDQRRLTDTQYF.

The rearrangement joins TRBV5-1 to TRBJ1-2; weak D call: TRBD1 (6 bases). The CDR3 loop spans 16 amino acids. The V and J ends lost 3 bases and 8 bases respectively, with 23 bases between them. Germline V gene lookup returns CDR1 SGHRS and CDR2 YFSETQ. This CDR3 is CASSSGTGGYVPGYTF. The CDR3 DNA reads TGCGCCAGCAGCTCGGGGACGGGGGGCTATGTTCCAGGCTACACCTTC.

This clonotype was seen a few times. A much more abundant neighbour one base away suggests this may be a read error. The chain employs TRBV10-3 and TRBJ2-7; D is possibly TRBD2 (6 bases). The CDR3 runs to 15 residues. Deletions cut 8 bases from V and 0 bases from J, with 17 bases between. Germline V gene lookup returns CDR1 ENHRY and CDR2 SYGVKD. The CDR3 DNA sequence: TGTGCCATCGCGGGAACCGGGACGGCCTCCTACGAGCAGTACTTC. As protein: CAIAGTGTASYEQYF.

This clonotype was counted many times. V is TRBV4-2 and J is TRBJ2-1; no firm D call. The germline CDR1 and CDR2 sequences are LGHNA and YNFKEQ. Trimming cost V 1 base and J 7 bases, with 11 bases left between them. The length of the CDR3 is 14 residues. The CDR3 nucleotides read TGTGCCAGCAGCCAAGGGAAGACTGGAAATGAGCAGTTCTTC. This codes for CASSQGKTGNEQFF.

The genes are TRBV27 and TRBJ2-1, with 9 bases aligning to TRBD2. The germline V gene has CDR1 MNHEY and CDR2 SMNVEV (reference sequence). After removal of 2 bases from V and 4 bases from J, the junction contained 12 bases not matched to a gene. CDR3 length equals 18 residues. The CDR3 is CASSLRDRGGGAYNEQFF. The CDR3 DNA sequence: TGTGCCAGCAGTTTAAGGGATCGAGGCGGGGGGGCGTACAATGAGCAGTTCTTC.

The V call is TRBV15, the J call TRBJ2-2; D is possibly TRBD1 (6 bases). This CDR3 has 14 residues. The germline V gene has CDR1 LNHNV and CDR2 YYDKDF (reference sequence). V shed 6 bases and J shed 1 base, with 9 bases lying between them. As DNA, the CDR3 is TGTGCCACCAGACCGGGACAGAACACCGGGGAGCTGTTTTTT. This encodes CATRPGQNTGELFF. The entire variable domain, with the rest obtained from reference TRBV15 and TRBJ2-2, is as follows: DAMVIQNPRYQVTQFGKPVTLSCSQTLNHNVMYWYQQKSSQAPKLLFHYYDKDFNNEADTPDNFQSRRPNTSFCFLDIRSPGLGDTAMYLCATRPGQNTGELFFGEGSRLTVL.

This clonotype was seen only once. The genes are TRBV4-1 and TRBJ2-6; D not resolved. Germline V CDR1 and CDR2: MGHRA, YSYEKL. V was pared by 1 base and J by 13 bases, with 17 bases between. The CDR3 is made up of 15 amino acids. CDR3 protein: CASSQVSAARHVLTF. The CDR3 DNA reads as TGCGCCAGCAGCCAAGTTTCGGCAGCCCGCCATGTCCTGACTTTC.

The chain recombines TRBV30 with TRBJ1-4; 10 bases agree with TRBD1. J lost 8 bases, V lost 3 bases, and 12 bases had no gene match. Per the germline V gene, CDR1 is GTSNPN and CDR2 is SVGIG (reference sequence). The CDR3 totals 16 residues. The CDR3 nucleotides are TGTGCCTGGAGGGTCCGACAGGGGGCATTAAGGGAAAAACTGTTTTTT. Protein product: CAWRVRQGALREKLFF.

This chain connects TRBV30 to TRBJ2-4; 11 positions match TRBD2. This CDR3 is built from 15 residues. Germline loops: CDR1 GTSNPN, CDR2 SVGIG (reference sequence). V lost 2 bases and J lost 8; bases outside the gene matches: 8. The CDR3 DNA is TGTGCCTGGAGTCCTATAGCGGGGGGGCTGGACATTCAGTACTTC. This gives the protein CAWSPIAGGLDIQYF.

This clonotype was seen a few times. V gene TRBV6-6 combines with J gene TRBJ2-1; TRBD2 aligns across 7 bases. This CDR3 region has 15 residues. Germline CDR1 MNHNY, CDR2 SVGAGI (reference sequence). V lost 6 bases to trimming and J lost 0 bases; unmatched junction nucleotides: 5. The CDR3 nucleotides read TGTGCCAGCAGCGAGCGGGGCCTCTCCTACAATGAGCAGTTCTTC. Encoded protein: CASSERGLSYNEQFF.

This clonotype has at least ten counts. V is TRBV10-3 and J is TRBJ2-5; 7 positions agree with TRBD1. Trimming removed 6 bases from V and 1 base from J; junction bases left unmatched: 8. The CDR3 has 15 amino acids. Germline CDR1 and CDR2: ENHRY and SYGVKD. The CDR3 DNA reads TGTGCCATCAGCCATGGGACAGCAATCCAAGAGACCCAGTACTTC. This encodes CAISHGTAIQETQYF.

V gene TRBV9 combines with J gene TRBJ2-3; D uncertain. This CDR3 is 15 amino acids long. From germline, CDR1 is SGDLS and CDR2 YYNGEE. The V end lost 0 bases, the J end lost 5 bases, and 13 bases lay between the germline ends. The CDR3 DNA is TGTGCCAGCAGCGTAGTAAGTTCGGTGGGAGATACGCAGTATTTT. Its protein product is CASSVVSSVGDTQYF.

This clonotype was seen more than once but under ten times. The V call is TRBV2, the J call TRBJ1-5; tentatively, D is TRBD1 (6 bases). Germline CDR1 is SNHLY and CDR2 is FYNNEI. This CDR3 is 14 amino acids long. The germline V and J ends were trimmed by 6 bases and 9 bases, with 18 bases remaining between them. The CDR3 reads CASRESAGVGPQHF. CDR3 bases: TGTGCCAGCAGGGAATCGGCAGGGGTAGGGCCCCAGCATTTT.

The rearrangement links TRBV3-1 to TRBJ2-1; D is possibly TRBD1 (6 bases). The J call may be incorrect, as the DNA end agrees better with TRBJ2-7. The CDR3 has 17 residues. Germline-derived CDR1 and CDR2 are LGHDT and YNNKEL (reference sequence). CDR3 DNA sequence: TGTGCCAGCAGCCCCAGGGGTGACCCCGGCTCCTACAATGAGCAGTACTTC. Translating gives CASSPRGDPGSYNEQYF.

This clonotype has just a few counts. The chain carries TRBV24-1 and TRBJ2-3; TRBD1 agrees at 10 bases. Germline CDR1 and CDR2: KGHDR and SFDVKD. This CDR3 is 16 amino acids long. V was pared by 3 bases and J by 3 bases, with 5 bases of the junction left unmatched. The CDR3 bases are TGTGCCACCAGTGATCTCCGGGACAGGGGAACAGATACGCAGTATTTT. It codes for CATSDLRDRGTDTQYF.

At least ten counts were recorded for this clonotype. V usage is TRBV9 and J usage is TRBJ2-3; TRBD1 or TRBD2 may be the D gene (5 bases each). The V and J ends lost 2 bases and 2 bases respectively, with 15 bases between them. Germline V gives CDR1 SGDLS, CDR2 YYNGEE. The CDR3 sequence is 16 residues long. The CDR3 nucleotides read TGTGCCAGCAGCGTGGCCGCAGGGAGTTACACAGATACGCAGTATTTT. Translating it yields CASSVAAGSYTDTQYF.

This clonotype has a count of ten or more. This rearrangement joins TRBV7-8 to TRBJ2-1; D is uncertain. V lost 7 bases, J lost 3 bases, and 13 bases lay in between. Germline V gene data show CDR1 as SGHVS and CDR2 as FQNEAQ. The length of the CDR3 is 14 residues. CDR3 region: CASIGLGGYNEQFF. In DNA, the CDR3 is TGTGCCAGCATAGGTCTAGGCGGCTACAATGAGCAGTTCTTC.

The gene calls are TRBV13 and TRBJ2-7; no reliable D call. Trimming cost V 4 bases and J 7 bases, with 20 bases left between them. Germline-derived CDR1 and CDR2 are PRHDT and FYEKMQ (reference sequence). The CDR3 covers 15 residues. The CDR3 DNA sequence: TGTGCCAGCAGCTCCAGTTGGGGTGCCTACAATGAGCAGTACTTC. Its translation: CASSSSWGAYNEQYF.

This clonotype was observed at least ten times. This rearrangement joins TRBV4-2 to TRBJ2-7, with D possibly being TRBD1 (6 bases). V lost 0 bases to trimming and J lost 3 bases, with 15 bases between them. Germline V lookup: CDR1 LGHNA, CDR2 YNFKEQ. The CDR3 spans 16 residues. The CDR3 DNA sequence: TGTGCCAGCAGCCAAGATGCCACAGGGAGTATCTACGAGCAGTACTTC. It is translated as CASSQDATGSIYEQYF.

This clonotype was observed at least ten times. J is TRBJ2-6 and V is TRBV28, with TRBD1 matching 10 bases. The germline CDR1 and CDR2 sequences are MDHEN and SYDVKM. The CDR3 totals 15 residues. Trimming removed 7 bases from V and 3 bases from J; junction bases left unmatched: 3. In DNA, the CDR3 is TGTGCCAGCAAGGACAGGGGGTTTGGGGCCAACGTCCTGACTTTC. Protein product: CASKDRGFGANVLTF.